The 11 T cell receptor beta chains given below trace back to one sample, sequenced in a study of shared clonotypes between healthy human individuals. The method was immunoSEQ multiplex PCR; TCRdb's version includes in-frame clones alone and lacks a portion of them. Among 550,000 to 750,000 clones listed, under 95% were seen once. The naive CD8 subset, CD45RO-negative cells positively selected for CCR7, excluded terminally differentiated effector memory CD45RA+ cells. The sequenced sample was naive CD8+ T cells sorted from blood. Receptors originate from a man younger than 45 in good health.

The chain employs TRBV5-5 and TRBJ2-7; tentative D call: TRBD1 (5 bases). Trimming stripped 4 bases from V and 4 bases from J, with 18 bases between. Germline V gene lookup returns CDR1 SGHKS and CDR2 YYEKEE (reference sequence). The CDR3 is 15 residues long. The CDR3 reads CASSPGWGAQYEQYF. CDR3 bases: TGTGCCAGCAGCCCAGGGTGGGGTGCCCAATACGAGCAGTACTTC.

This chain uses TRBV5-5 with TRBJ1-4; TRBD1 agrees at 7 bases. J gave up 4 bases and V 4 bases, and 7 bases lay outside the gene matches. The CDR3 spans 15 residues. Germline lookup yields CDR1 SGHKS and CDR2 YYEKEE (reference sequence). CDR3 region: CASSGTVQDNEKLFF. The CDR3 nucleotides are TGTGCCAGCAGCGGGACAGTTCAGGATAATGAAAAACTGTTTTTT.

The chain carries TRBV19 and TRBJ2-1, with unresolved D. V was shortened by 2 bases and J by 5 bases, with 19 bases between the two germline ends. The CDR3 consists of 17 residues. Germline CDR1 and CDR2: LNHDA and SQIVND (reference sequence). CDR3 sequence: CASSISWWGRFDNEQFF. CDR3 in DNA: TGTGCCAGTAGTATATCTTGGTGGGGTAGGTTCGACAATGAGCAGTTCTTC.

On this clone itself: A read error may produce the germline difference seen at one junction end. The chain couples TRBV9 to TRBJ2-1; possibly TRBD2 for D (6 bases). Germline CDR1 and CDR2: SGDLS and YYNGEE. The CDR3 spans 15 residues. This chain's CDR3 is CASGVPRDSDNEQFF. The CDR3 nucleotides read TGTGCCAGCGGCGTGCCGCGGGACTCAGACAATGAGCAGTTCTTC.

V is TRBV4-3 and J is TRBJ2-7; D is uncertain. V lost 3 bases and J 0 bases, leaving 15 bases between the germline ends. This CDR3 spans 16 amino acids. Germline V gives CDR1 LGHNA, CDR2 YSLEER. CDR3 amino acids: CASSQGLGPFSYEQYF. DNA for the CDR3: TGCGCCAGCAGCCAGGGGTTGGGTCCTTTCTCCTACGAGCAGTACTTC.

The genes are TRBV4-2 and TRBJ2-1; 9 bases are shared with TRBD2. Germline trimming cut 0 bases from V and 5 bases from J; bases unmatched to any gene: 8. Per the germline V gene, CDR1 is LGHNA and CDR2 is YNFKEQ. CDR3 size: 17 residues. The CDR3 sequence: CASSQDGREGYNNEQFF. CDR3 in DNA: TGTGCCAGCAGCCAAGACGGGCGGGAGGGGTACAACAATGAGCAGTTCTTC.

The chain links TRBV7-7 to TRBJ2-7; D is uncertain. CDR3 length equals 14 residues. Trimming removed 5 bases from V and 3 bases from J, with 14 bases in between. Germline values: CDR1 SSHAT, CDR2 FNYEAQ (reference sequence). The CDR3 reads CASSPTLNSYEQYF. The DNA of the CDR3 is TGTGCCAGCAGCCCGACTCTTAACAGCTACGAGCAGTACTTC. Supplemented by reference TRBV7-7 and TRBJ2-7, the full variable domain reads GAGVSQSPRYKVTKRGQDVTLRCDPISSHATLYWYQQALGQGPEFLTYFNYEAQPDKSGLPSDRFSAERPEGSISTLTIQRTEQRDSAMYRCASSPTLNSYEQYFGPGTRLTVT.

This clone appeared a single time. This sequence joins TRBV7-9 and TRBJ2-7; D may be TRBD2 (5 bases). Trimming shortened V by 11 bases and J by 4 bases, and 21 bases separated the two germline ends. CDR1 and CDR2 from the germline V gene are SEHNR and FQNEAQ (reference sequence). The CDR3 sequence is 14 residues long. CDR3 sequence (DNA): TGTGCCCTATTACCGACGGGAATGGGGTACGAGCAGTACTTC. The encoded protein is CALLPTGMGYEQYF. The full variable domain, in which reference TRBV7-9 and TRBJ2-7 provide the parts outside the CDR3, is DTGVSQNPRHKITKRGQNVTFRCDPISEHNRLYWYRQTLGQGPEFLTYFQNEAQLEKSRLLSDRFSAERPKGSFSTLEIQRTEQGDSAMYLCALLPTGMGYEQYFGPGTRLTVT.

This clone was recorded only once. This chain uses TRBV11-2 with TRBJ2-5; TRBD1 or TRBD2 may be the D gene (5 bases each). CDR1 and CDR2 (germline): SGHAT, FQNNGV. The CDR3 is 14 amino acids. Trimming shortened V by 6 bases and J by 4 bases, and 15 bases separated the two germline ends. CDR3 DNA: TGTGCCAGCAGACCCCCTGGGACCGGAGAGACCCAGTACTTC. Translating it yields CASRPPGTGETQYF.

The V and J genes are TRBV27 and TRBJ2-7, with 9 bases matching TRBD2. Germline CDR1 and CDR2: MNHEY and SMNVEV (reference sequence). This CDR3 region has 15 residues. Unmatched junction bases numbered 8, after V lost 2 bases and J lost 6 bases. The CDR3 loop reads CASSLMSSGMSEQYF. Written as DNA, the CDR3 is TGTGCCAGCAGTTTAATGTCTAGCGGGATGAGCGAGCAGTACTTC.

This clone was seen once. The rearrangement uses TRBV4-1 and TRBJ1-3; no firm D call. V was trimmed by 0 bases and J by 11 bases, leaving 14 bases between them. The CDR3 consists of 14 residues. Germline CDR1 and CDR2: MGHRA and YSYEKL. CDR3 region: CASSQETLQDAIYF. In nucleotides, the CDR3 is TGCGCCAGCAGCCAAGAAACCCTCCAGGATGCCATATATTTT.